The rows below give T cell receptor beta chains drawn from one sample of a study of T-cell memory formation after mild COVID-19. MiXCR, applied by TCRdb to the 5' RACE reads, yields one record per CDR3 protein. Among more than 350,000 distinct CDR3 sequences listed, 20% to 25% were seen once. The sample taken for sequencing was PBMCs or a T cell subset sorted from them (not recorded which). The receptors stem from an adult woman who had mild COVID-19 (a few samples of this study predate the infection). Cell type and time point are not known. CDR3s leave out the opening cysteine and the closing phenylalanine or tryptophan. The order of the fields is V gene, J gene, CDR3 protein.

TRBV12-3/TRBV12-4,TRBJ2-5,ASSFAVQETQY
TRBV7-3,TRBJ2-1,ASSSRTSSYNEQF
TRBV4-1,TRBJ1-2,ASSPGQSDSSDYT
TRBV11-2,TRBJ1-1,ASSSFADRQNTEAF
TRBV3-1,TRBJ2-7,ASSHPHGPSYEQY
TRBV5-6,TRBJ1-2,ASSRDSGGYT
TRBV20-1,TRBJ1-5,SARSDPNQPQH
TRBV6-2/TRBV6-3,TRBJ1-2,ASRVLDRTYGYT
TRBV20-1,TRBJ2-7,SADRGSGAYEQY
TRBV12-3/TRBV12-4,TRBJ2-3,ASSQWFKSTDTQY
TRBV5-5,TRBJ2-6,ASSFWLVGGANVLT
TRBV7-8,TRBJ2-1,ASSGSGGPHNEQF
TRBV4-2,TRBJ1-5,SSSPTPGAMDSNQPQH
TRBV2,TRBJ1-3,ASSARWSNSGNTIY
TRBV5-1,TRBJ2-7,ASSPENRVRIYEQY
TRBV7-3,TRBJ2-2,ASSHGRGSGGELF
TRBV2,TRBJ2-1,ALGLAGGSEQF
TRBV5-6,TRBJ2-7,ASSLFAYEQY
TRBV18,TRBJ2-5,ASSPRGYQETQY
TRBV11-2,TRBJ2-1,ASSGFSTSGRAIEQF
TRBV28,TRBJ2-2,ASSYPPGQGDTGELF
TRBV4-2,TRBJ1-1,ASSQVLFMNTEAF
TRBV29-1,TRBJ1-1,SVEDPGRLGTEAF
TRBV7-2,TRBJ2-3,ASSLAKTADPSTDTQY
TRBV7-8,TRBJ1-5,ASSSRGPYSNQPQH
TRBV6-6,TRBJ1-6,ASSDTLNSPLH
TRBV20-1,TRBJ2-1,SARVRTGGYNEQF
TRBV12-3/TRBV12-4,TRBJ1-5,ASRPWGGAGQPQH
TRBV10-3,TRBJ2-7,AISDFRGEQY
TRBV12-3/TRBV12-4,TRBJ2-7,ASSLAWGTSGGYEQY
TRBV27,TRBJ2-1,ASSPTRTSGEQF
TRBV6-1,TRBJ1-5,ASGAGAFWQPQH
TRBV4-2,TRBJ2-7,ASSQDLRREGEQY
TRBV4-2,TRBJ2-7,ASSQDRNYEQY
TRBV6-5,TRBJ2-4,ASRYIGQGNIQY
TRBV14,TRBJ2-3,ASSQGTSMDTQY
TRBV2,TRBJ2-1,ASSEARGDAEQF
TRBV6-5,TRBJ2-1,ASSERGANNEQF
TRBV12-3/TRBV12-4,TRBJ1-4,ASSLTAGNEKLF
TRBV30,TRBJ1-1,AWRTALLTEAF
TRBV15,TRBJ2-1,ATSIRLAGGNEQF
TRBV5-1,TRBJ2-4,ASSPGGTGSGIQY
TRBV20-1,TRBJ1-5,SAGGGGNQPQH
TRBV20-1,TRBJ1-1,SASGQNTEAF
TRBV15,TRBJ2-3,ATSRDGGLAYTDTQY
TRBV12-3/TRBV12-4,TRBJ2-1,ASSLSSSGDEQF
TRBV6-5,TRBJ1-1,ASSYSSRGAPEAF
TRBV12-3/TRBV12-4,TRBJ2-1,ASRPQGGLGEQF
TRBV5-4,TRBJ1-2,ASSSAADRAFGGYT
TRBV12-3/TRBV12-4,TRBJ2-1,ASSLSLAEEF
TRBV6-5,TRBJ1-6,ASSYSSISPTSNSPLH
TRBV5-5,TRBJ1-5,ASSLESQAWGPQH
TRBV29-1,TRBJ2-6,SVRQVSGANVLT
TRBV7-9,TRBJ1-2,ASSFPGANYGYT
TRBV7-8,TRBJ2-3,ASSSIPRGWAGADTQY
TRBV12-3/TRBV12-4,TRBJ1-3,ASGSSTSLSGNTIY
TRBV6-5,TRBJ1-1,ASTKTSRTENTEAF
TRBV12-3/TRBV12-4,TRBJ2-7,ASTLGENMRENSYEQY
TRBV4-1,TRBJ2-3,ASSQVGAGTDTQY